Detailed here is one T cell receptor (beta chain). Its cognate antigen is unknown. The PCR was carried out with 60 Vbeta primers and 13 Jbeta primers. Using immunoSEQ multiplex PCR, the repertoire was profiled, and TCRdb retains in-frame clones only, with some absent. This table has more than 85,000 clones, roughly 80% appearing once. V lost 1 base to trimming and J lost 7 bases; unmatched junction nucleotides: 4. This CDR3 contains 15 residues. CDR1 and CDR2 from the germline V gene are MNHNS and SASEGT. This sample was taken from a study of cytomegalovirus exposure and HLA in healthy donors. Study-level points and caveats: Across all donors, roughly uniform sequencing depth was an assumption of the presence/absence analyses. Relative to equally common others, HLA-associated TCR beta chains showed greater clonal expansion in a later analysis. Later genetic work tied a missense DCLRE1C variant to beta-chain V and J trimming.

The sequence derives from a male donor in good health and CMV-seropositive. Sequenced sample: PBMCs. This sequence joins TRBV6-1 and TRBJ1-6, with 7 bases that match TRBD1. CDR3 coding DNA: TGTGCCAGCAGTGAAGAGACAGGGTACAATTCACCCCTCCACTTT. This encodes CASSEETGYNSPLHF.